What follows are 21 T cell receptor beta chains derived from one specimen sequenced in a study of neoadjuvant nivolumab and ipilimumab in lung cancer. Clones were read by immunoSEQ multiplex PCR, and TCRdb kept only the in-frame ones, dropping some. The table records 25,000 to 30,000 clones, about 70% of them present only once. The source was tumor tissue, collected after neoadjuvant nivolumab, alone or with ipilimumab, at or shortly before surgery. These TCRs come from an adult with non-small cell lung cancer.

The chain links TRBV5-5 to TRBJ2-2; no clear D gene. Germline values: CDR1 SGHKS, CDR2 YYEKEE (reference sequence). The V and J ends lost 4 bases and 5 bases respectively, with 18 bases between them. The CDR3 is 16 amino acids. The CDR3 loop reads CASSLAPKTITGELFF. In nucleotides, the CDR3 is TGTGCCAGCAGCCTCGCCCCCAAGACAATAACCGGGGAGCTGTTTTTT.

The gene calls are TRBV7-9 and TRBJ1-1; the D is unclear. CDR3 size: 13 residues. The V end was cut by 1 base, the J end by 6 bases, with 9 bases between. The germline V gene has CDR1 SEHNR and CDR2 FQNEAQ (reference sequence). CDR3 in DNA: TGTGCCAGCAGCTTAGAGGCGGTTTCTGAAGCTTTCTTT. Translated, it gives CASSLEAVSEAFF.

The chain employs TRBV11-2 and TRBJ2-7; D is perhaps TRBD1 or TRBD2 (5 bases each). The CDR3 has 15 amino acids. The germline CDR1 and CDR2 sequences are SGHAT and FQNNGV. V was pared by 1 base and J by 0 bases, with 10 bases between. This CDR3 reads CASSLGAGSSYEQYF. CDR3 nucleotides: TGTGCCAGCAGCTTAGGTGCAGGGAGCTCCTACGAGCAGTACTTC.

The CDR3 loop reads CASSLKGAYQAGDHEQFF. The CDR3 DNA sequence: TGTGCCAGCAGCTTAAAAGGGGCTTACCAAGCGGGGGACCATGAGCAGTTCTTC. V usage is TRBV11-1 and J usage is TRBJ2-1; the match to TRBD2 covers 8 bases. The CDR3 length is 18 residues. V dropped 2 bases and J dropped 8; count of bases not matched to a gene: 17. Looked up from germline, CDR1 is SGHAT and CDR2 is FQDESV (reference sequence). The full variable domain, in which reference TRBV11-1 and TRBJ2-1 provide the parts outside the CDR3, is EAEVAQSPRYKITEKSQAVAFWCDPISGHATLYWYRQILGQGPELLVQFQDESVVDDSQLPKDRFSAERLKGVDSTLKIQPAELGDSAMYLCASSLKGAYQAGDHEQFFGPGTRLTVL.

This chain uses TRBV7-2 with TRBJ2-5; TRBD1 matches at 8 bases. V gave up 1 base and J gave up 5 bases; unmatched junction bases: 6. The germline CDR1 and CDR2 sequences are SGHTA and FQGNSA. The length of the CDR3 is 15 residues. Written as DNA, the CDR3 is TGTGCCAGCAGCTTAGGCCAGGGGGCATTTGAGACCCAGTACTTC. Residues: CASSLGQGAFETQYF. Full variable domain (rest looked up from reference TRBV7-2 and TRBJ2-5): GAGVSQSPSNKVTEKGKDVELRCDPISGHTALYWYRQSLGQGLEFLIYFQGNSAPDKSGLPSDRFSAERTGGSVSTLTIQRTQQEDSAVYLCASSLGQGAFETQYFGPGTRLLVL.

This clone has just one count. The V gene is TRBV18, the J gene TRBJ1-4; 11 bases agree with TRBD1. V was clipped by 3 bases and J by 6 bases; unmatched bases: 3. This CDR3 has 15 amino acids. CDR1 and CDR2 from the germline V gene are KGHSH and LQKENI. The DNA for the CDR3 is TGTGCCAGCTCACCTGGGACAGGGGGAGATGAAAAACTGTTTTTT. Translation gives CASSPGTGGDEKLFF.

The chain carries TRBV19 and TRBJ1-5; D is ambiguous. There are 15 residues in the CDR3. V was pared by 6 bases and J by 1 base, with 13 bases between. The germline CDR1 and CDR2 sequences are LNHDA and SQIVND (reference sequence). CDR3 nucleotides: TGTGCCAGTAGAAGGACCCAAAGGAGCAATCAGCCCCAGCATTTT. Translating it yields CASRRTQRSNQPQHF.

This clone was counted once. This chain links TRBV7-2 with TRBJ2-3; D unresolved. The germline V gene has CDR1 SGHTA and CDR2 FQGNSA. The V end was cut by 3 bases, the J end by 4 bases, with 8 bases between. The length of the CDR3 is 13 residues. This chain's CDR3 is CASSFQNADTQYF. The DNA of the CDR3 is TGTGCCAGCAGCTTCCAGAATGCAGATACGCAGTATTTT. The full variable domain, rest sourced from reference TRBV7-2 and TRBJ2-3, is GAGVSQSPSNKVTEKGKDVELRCDPISGHTALYWYRQSLGQGLEFLIYFQGNSAPDKSGLPSDRFSAERTGGSVSTLTIQRTQQEDSAVYLCASSFQNADTQYFGPGTRLTVL.

The CDR3 DNA reads TGTGCCAGCAGCAAAGGGGGAGCGGACACTGAAGCTTTCTTT. The encoded protein is CASSKGGADTEAFF. This chain joins TRBV9 and TRBJ1-1; TRBD1 is a possible D gene (6 bases). Germline CDR1 is SGDLS and CDR2 is YYNGEE. This CDR3 region has 14 residues. Deletions cut 4 bases from V and 3 bases from J, with 13 bases between.

The V call is TRBV6-5, the J call TRBJ2-1, with 7 bases identical to TRBD1. Germline assignment: CDR1 MNHEY and CDR2 SVGAGI. The length of the CDR3 is 14 residues. V trimming: 6 bases; J trimming: 4 bases; junction bases outside the gene matches: 6. The CDR3 loop is CASSHPDRYNEQFF. CDR3 bases: TGTGCCAGCAGCCACCCGGACAGGTACAATGAGCAGTTCTTC.

The V and J genes are TRBV6-5 and TRBJ2-5; D possibly matches TRBD1 or TRBD2 (5 bases each). This CDR3 comprises 13 residues. V lost 5 bases and J lost 5, with 12 bases in between. Germline CDR1 MNHEY, CDR2 SVGAGI. CDR3 amino acids: CASSRDGRETQYF. The CDR3 bases are TGTGCCAGCAGTCGGGACGGCCGGGAGACCCAGTACTTC.

The chain carries TRBV29-1 and TRBJ2-3; tentatively, D is TRBD2 (6 bases). With 4 bases removed from V and 4 bases from J, the gap between germline ends came to 12 bases. Germline CDR1 is SQVTM and CDR2 is ANQGSEA. The CDR3 contains 13 residues. CDR3 residues: CSVGVSGADTQYF. The CDR3 DNA is TGCAGCGTTGGGGTTAGCGGTGCAGATACGCAGTATTTT.

The chain links TRBV4-1 to TRBJ1-2; D is unresolved. Germline CDR1 is MGHRA and CDR2 is YSYEKL. This CDR3 has 14 amino acids. Trimming removed 1 base at V and 3 bases at J, with 9 bases between. CDR3 nucleotide sequence: TGCGCCAGCAGCCAAGCGGCGGACCACTATGGCTACACCTTC. Translation gives CASSQAADHYGYTF.

The rearrangement joins TRBV19 to TRBJ2-1; 11 bases are a match to TRBD2. This CDR3 region has 17 residues. V lost 3 bases and J lost 5; bases outside the gene matches: 9. The germline CDR1 and CDR2 sequences are LNHDA and SQIVND (reference sequence). The CDR3 loop reads CASSMVAGGPTDNEQFF. CDR3 nucleotides: TGTGCCAGTAGTATGGTAGCGGGGGGGCCGACGGACAATGAGCAGTTCTTC.

This chain uses TRBV5-5 with TRBJ2-2; unclear D gene. Germline values: CDR1 SGHKS, CDR2 YYEKEE (reference sequence). The CDR3 is 14 residues long. V was trimmed by 0 bases and J by 3 bases, leaving 6 bases between them. DNA of the CDR3: TGTGCCAGCAGCTTGGGCACCCACACCGGGGAGCTGTTTTTT. Translated: CASSLGTHTGELFF.

This clone was picked up one time. The rearrangement joins TRBV6-5 to TRBJ2-3, with 11 bases aligning to TRBD1. CDR1 MNHEY and CDR2 SVGAGI come from the germline V gene. V lost 2 bases to trimming and J lost 4 bases; unmatched junction nucleotides: 5. The CDR3 loop spans 16 amino acids. CDR3 amino acids: CASSYRWTGGSDTQYF. Written as DNA, the CDR3 is TGTGCCAGCAGTTACCGATGGACAGGGGGCTCAGATACGCAGTATTTT.

The J gene is TRBJ1-6, the V gene TRBV9; D perhaps matches TRBD1 (6 bases). V gave up 5 bases and J gave up 7 bases, with 22 bases separating them. CDR3 length equals 17 residues. Germline CDR1 reads SGDLS; CDR2 reads YYNGEE. CDR3 residues: CASSVARDTMGNSPLHF. The DNA for the CDR3 is TGTGCCAGCAGTGTCGCACGGGACACAATGGGGAATTCACCCCTCCACTTT.

By frequency in the sample, this clone is medium-sized (0.01 to 0.1%). The CDR3 sequence: CASSQDSVGGRELFF. CDR3 sequence (DNA): TGCGCCAGCAGCCAAGATTCCGTAGGAGGAAGGGAGCTGTTTTTT. The rearrangement links TRBV4-3 to TRBJ2-2; D is perhaps TRBD2 (5 bases). There are 15 residues in the CDR3. With 0 bases removed from V and 9 bases from J, the gap between germline ends came to 14 bases. Germline CDR1 LGHNA, CDR2 YSLEER.

This clone was detected only once. The rearrangement links TRBV6-5 to TRBJ2-5; D assignment may be TRBD1 or TRBD2 (7 bases each). CDR3 length: 13 amino acids. Germline loops: CDR1 MNHEY, CDR2 SVGAGI. V was pared by 2 bases and J by 7 bases, with 11 bases between. DNA of the CDR3: TGTGCCAGCAGTTACGGCAGGGGGGGGACCCAGTACTTC. Its protein is CASSYGRGGTQYF.

The genes are TRBV7-9 and TRBJ1-2; 9 bases line up with TRBD1. Germline values: CDR1 SEHNR, CDR2 FQNEAQ (reference sequence). The ends lost 5 bases at V and 8 bases at J; junction bases unmatched: 9. The CDR3 is made up of 14 amino acids. The CDR3 region is CASSPRTGGWGYTF. The CDR3 bases are TGTGCCAGCAGCCCAAGAACAGGGGGCTGGGGCTACACCTTC.

The chain recombines TRBV11-3 with TRBJ1-1; 7 nucleotides agree with TRBD1. Germline V gene sequence: CDR1 SGHNT, CDR2 YENEEA. J gave up 4 bases and V 3 bases, and 2 bases lay outside the gene matches. This CDR3 has 13 amino acids. CDR3 DNA sequence: TGTGCCAGCAGCTTTGCAGGGGGCACTGAAGCTTTCTTT. Its translation: CASSFAGGTEAFF.